This entry is about one T cell receptor beta chain. This clonotype was observed many times. No antigen is known for it. No base-level quality is on record; no much larger clone is a single base apart. From cysteine to phenylalanine, the CDR3 is 13 amino acids long. The sequence is cut down to CDR3 DNA, 39 bases in frame from base 1. According to the germline V gene (reference sequence), CDR1 reads SEHNR and CDR2 reads FQNEAQ. Library creation used multiplex PCR. For sequencing, an Illumina HiSeq 4000 was employed. iRepertoire HTBI primers and Arm-PCR amplification of CDR3 regions were used to construct TCR beta libraries. Before sequencing, the PCR products went through gel purification. The paper's data handling went like this. Gene usage analysis of CDR3 amino acid clonotypes relied on the roughly 67 TRBV and 13 to 15 TRBJ segments identified across samples. Filtered high-quality paired reads were merged into contigs using COPE and FqMerger. Contigs were aligned with BLAST to IMGT TRBV, TRBD and TRBJ reference genes, and CDR3 was defined per IMGT. Highly expanded clones were defined as clonotypes with a frequency above 0.1%. Shannon entropy served as the measure of repertoire diversity, while the Gini coefficient captured V-J evenness. Clonotypes shared by more than one individual were considered public. The public sequencing data were trimmed at Q25 with fastp and processed into clonotypes with MiXCR by TCRdb, which kept only in-frame beta chains. Rows with one shared CDR3 protein collapse into an entry with the most common genes and DNA. These V and J calls are TCRdb output, not the study's own analysis. The sample table lists 350,000 to 400,000 distinct CDR3 sequences, about 14% of them with a count of one. The biggest ten clones account for 22% of the sample.

These data are taken from a study of regulatory T cells in long-lasting Graves disease (dated by TCRdb to the early 2020s). With respect to the entire study: Antithyroid drugs had been taken for less than 3 months by newly diagnosed Graves' disease patients. This study used TCR sequencing and RNA sequencing of peripheral blood to compare persistent Graves' disease patients against newly diagnosed Graves' disease patients. The study was conducted in China and was registered as a clinical trial. TCR sequencing covered 13 persistent and 20 newly diagnosed Graves' disease patients, some 35 samples in total.

The intended sense of this specimen's time point label: newly diagnosed GD, antithyroid drugs for less than 3 months. For both TCR sequencing and RNA sequencing, RNA was extracted from PBMCs in TRIzol. Graves' disease was diagnosed according to American Thyroid Association guidelines. Patients were recruited from an endocrinology department in Xi'an, China. From each patient, around 9.3 milliliters of peripheral blood was collected into an EDTA anticoagulant tube. Ficoll Paque Plus density gradient separation was used to isolate PBMCs, and no further T cell sorting was performed. RNA quality was checked with an Agilent 2100 Bioanalyzer and agarose gel, and concentration with a NanoDrop 2000. Broad study findings and their caveats: Sequencing and analysis were restricted to the TCR beta chain. Compared with newly diagnosed patients, persistent Graves' disease patients had lower TCR Shannon entropy and fewer highly expanded clones, which suggests clonal expansion. Only peripheral blood was studied, because thyroid tissue, the primary lesion, was inaccessible. More public clonotypes were shared among persistent patients (roughly 2,700) than among newly diagnosed patients (966). The authors noted that the small sample size was a limitation that may lower accuracy. Preferential use of TRBV28, TRBJ1-2 and TRBJ2-5 was observed in persistent disease, whereas TRBV20-1 and TRBJ2-1 were favored in newly diagnosed disease.

The specimen was peripheral blood mononuclear cells (PBMCs), collected at new diagnosis, from a patient treated with antithyroid drugs. This clonotype was obtained from a female donor with Graves disease. The rearranged chain carries TRBV7-9 and TRBJ2-5, with TRBD1 identical over 8 junction bases. The encoded CDR3 is CACDRGWKETQYF. The DNA sequence reads TGTGCGTGCGACAGGGGTTGGAAGGAGACCCAGTACTTC.